This T cell receptor beta chain is from a study of blood T cell repertoires in COVID-19. Study-wide context: The United States, Italy and Spain supplied acute and convalescent COVID-19 samples. PBMCs, B-cell-depleted T cells, or T cells provided the cDNA or gDNA that made up the material.

CDR3 length equals 18 residues. Trimming took off 7 bases at V and 4 bases at J, with 28 bases between the two ends. Per the germline V gene, CDR1 is SNHLY and CDR2 is FYNNEI. Authors' methods: Nucleated cell counts were estimated from reference gene primer amplification. Libraries were prepared by immunoSEQ multiplex PCR; TCRdb keeps only in-frame clonotypes and omits some of them. The DNA gave D and trimming, while V, J and clone size come from that table. The table records 110,000 or so clones, more than 60% of them present only once. The sequence was collected from a man aged 50 to 60 with acute or convalescent COVID-19. The specimen was peripheral blood. This sequence joins TRBV2 and TRBJ1-1; a weak D match, TRBD1 (5 bases). CDR3 sequence (DNA): TGTGCCAGCACCCGCCTGGGGCTTATGGGGGGTCGGACCACTGAAGCTTTCTTT. Encoded protein: CASTRLGLMGGRTTEAFF.